This T cell receptor beta chain was obtained from a study of beta chain features in type 1 diabetes. Since all of the isolated RNA was reverse transcribed, expressed TCRB transcripts were what got sequenced. The assay was immunoSEQ multiplex PCR, and TCRdb's table has in-frame clones only and misses some. There are some 350,000 clones in the sample; 8.5% to 10% occur only once, and approximately 0.55% lies in the top ten. Sorting that relied on CD45RO/CCR7/CD25/CD127/CD95/CD27 yielded CD4+ naive, central memory, regulatory and stem cell-like memory cells. General study results and limits: When Type 1 diabetes patients were examined, their TCRB CDR3s proved moderately but significantly shorter in all four CD4+ subsets.

V was shortened by 4 bases and J by 0 bases, with 8 bases between the two germline ends. From germline, CDR1 is SNHLY and CDR2 FYNNEI. The CDR3 is 14 amino acids. This clone was seen more than once but under ten times. Its specificity is unknown. The sequencing input was central memory CD4+ T cells from blood. The TCR originated in a man aged 25 to 40 with type 1 diabetes. V gene TRBV2 combines with J gene TRBJ2-3, with D tentatively TRBD2 (5 bases). CDR3 in DNA: TGTGCCAGCAGTGTCGGGGTTAGCACAGATACGCAGTATTTT. As protein: CASSVGVSTDTQYF.